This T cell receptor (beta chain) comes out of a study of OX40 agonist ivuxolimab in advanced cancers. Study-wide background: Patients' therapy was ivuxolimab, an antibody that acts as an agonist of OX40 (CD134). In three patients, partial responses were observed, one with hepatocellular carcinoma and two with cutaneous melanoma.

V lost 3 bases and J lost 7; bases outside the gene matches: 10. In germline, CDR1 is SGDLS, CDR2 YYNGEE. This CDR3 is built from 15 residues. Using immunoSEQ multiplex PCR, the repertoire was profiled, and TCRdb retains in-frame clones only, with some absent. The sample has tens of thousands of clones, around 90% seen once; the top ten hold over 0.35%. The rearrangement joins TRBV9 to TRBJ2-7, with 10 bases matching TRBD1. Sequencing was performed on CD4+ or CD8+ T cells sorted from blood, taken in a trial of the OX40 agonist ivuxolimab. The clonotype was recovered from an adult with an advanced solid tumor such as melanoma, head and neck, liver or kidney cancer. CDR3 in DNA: TGTGCCAGCAGCGACAGGCGGACAGGGGGAGGGGAGCAGTACTTC. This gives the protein CASSDRRTGGGEQYF.